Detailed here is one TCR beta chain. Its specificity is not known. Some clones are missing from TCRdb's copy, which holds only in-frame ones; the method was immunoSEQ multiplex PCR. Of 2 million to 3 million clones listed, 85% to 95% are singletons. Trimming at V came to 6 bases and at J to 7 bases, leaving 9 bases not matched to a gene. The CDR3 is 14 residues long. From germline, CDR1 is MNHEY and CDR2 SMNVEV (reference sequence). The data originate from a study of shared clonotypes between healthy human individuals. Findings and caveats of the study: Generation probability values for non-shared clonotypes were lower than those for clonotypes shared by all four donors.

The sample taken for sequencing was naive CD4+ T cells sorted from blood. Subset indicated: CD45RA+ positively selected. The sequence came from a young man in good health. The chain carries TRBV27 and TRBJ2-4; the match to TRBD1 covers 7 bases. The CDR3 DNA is TGTGCCAGCAGATCTCAGACAGGGTGGAACATTCAGTACTTC. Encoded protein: CASRSQTGWNIQYF.